Sequencing of this TCR beta chain was carried out in a study of siplizumab effects on memory and regulatory T cells (dated by TCRdb to about 2019). About the study as a whole: The study looked at the effect of siplizumab, an anti-CD2 antibody, on alloreactive T-cell subsets in allogeneic mixed lymphocyte reactions made from human PBMCs.

Spanning cysteine to phenylalanine, the CDR3 consists of 14 amino acids. Only the CDR3 part of the read is kept: 42 bases, read in frame from the first base. V is shortened by 3 bases, J by 7 bases, and the region joining them spans 15 bases. The germline V gene provides CDR1 MRHNA and CDR2 SNTAGT. The receptor library was made with the immunoSEQ multiplex PCR assay. Each sample had some 96,000 TCR templates assayed by the deep sequencing platform. Genomic DNA extracted from sorted T cells was used for TCRbeta CDR3 sequencing. Regarding the original processing steps: The R programming language was used for clonal analysis of TCRbeta CDR3 data. Alloreactive CD4+ and CD8+ clones were identified by comparing unstimulated samples to CFSE-low samples taken after the reaction. Regulatory or non-regulatory origin was assigned to alloreactive CD4+ clones by matching of sequences to sorted unstimulated Treg and non-Treg repertoires. TCRdb obtained this table from immuneACCESS and retained in-frame rearrangements with V and J assigned. These tables miss some clones; where compared with another copy, unresolved V genes account for less than half of the shortfall, and the remainder is unexplained. For V, J and clone size, that table is used; D and trimming come from the DNA. The sample yields 75,000 to 100,000 clones; over 90% were counted once. The ten largest clones take up roughly 1.3% of the sample.

As concerns this clone: The target of this receptor is not known. It has no much larger one-base neighbor in the sample; base qualities were not kept.

General findings and caveats noted by the study authors: Unstimulated naive T cells appeared more diverse than memory T cells, and naive cells seemed to contribute substantially to the alloresponse. About 80-97% of proliferating CD4+ or CD8+ clones could not be given a naive or memory phenotype. Of the alloreactive CD4+ clones that could be mapped, the Treg-derived share averaged about 67% with siplizumab compared with around 27% in control reactions. Siplizumab significantly lowered the cumulative frequency of alloreactive sequences that could be traced to unstimulated CD4+ memory T cells. Sequences below about 10^-5 frequency were poorly captured, so only a minor fraction of alloreactive clones could be mapped to unstimulated subsets. No functional confirmation was obtained for the suppressive function of proliferating Tregs from siplizumab cultures.

Sorted unstimulated T cells, along with proliferating T cells recovered from mixed lymphocyte reactions, underwent TCRbeta CDR3 sequencing. Fresh whole blood from some ten HLA-typed healthy donors was used as the source from which PBMCs were isolated. Unstimulated CD4+ non-regulatory T cells were FACS-sorted to map the origin of alloreactive clones. The material sequenced was non-Treg CD4+ T cells sorted from blood. Sample cell subset or site, as interpreted from the label and publication: FACS-sorted unstimulated CD4+ non-regulatory T cells. The receptor chain draws on TRBV6-4 and TRBJ1-2; the D gene cannot be named for sure. This sequence originates from a human donor in good health. The sequenced DNA: TGTGCCAGCAGTGAGGAGGGAGGGTCATTTGGCTACACCTTC. The encoded protein is CASSEEGGSFGYTF.